These T cell receptor beta chains were read from a single sample in a study of T cells in Graves' hyperthyroidism and ophthalmopathy. TCRdb used MiXCR to reprocess the multiplex PCR reads, holding one entry per CDR3 protein. The sample lists 600,000 to 650,000 distinct CDR3 sequences, less than 25% seen once, with 34% in the top ten. The sample consisted of blood. Every receptor here comes from a man aged 25 to 40 with Graves' ophthalmopathy. CDR3s include the opening cysteine and the closing phenylalanine or tryptophan. Each record gives: clone size, J gene, D gene, V gene, CDR3 protein, CDR3 DNA. A D gene is named only where the DNA matches it firmly. Clone size appears in some rows only: once, few, many, or a class for an expanded clone.

clone_size: many; j_call: TRBJ2-1; d_call: .; v_call: TRBV7-2; cdr3_aa: CASSLEGTGSYNEQFF; cdr3_nt: TGTGCCAGCAGCTTGGAGGGGACTGGATCCTACAATGAGCAGTTCTTC
clone_size: few; j_call: TRBJ1-2; d_call: TRBD1; v_call: TRBV18; cdr3_aa: CASSPGTGPNGYTF; cdr3_nt: TGTGCCAGCTCCCCCGGGACAGGGCCCAATGGCTACACCTTC
clone_size: .; j_call: TRBJ1-1; d_call: .; v_call: TRBV12-3/TRBV12-4; cdr3_aa: CASTPGRHTEAFF; cdr3_nt: TGTGCCAGCACCCCTGGGAGGCACACTGAAGCTTTCTTT
clone_size: .; j_call: TRBJ2-7; d_call: TRBD2; v_call: TRBV5-1; cdr3_aa: CASSLAGTSKQYF; cdr3_nt: TGCGCCAGCAGCTTGGCGGGGACTAGCAAGCAGTACTTC
clone_size: .; j_call: TRBJ2-4; d_call: .; v_call: TRBV28; cdr3_aa: CASSPPTIAKNIQYF; cdr3_nt: TGTGCCAGCAGTCCCCCGACTATAGCCAAAAACATTCAGTACTTC
clone_size: many; j_call: TRBJ1-2; d_call: .; v_call: TRBV30; cdr3_aa: CAWRPLKPYGYTF; cdr3_nt: TGTGCCTGGAGGCCTCTAAAGCCTTATGGCTACACCTTC
clone_size: many; j_call: TRBJ1-1; d_call: .; v_call: TRBV30; cdr3_aa: CASPGDKALNTEAFF; cdr3_nt: TGTGCCTCTCCAGGGGATAAGGCTTTGAACACTGAAGCTTTCTTT
clone_size: .; j_call: TRBJ2-7; d_call: TRBD2; v_call: TRBV5-1; cdr3_aa: CASSFKTSDSYEQYF; cdr3_nt: TGCGCCAGCAGCTTCAAGACTAGCGACTCCTACGAGCAGTACTTC
clone_size: few; j_call: TRBJ2-7; d_call: .; v_call: TRBV24-1; cdr3_aa: CATSDVLSYEQYF; cdr3_nt: TGTGCCACCAGTGACGTTTTATCCTACGAGCAGTACTTC
clone_size: few; j_call: TRBJ2-3; d_call: .; v_call: TRBV11-2; cdr3_aa: CASSLGRVLTDTQYF; cdr3_nt: TGTGCCAGCAGCTTGGGGCGGGTCCTCACAGATACGCAGTATTTT
clone_size: .; j_call: TRBJ2-1; d_call: TRBD2; v_call: TRBV20-1; cdr3_aa: CSARDGNSGRVEQFF; cdr3_nt: TGCAGTGCTAGAGATGGTAATAGCGGGAGGGTTGAGCAGTTCTTC
clone_size: .; j_call: TRBJ2-5; d_call: .; v_call: TRBV5-6; cdr3_aa: CASSIYGRQETQYF; cdr3_nt: TGTGCCAGCAGCATTTACGGCAGGCAAGAGACCCAGTACTTC
clone_size: few; j_call: TRBJ1-6; d_call: .; v_call: TRBV15; cdr3_aa: CATSRPDRNSPLHF; cdr3_nt: TGTGCCACCAGCAGACCGGACAGAAATTCACCCCTCCACTTT
clone_size: many; j_call: TRBJ2-1; d_call: TRBD1; v_call: TRBV2; cdr3_aa: CASKRGSPGTGEQFF; cdr3_nt: TGTGCCAGCAAAAGAGGGTCACCGGGGACAGGTGAGCAGTTCTTC
clone_size: many; j_call: TRBJ2-7; d_call: .; v_call: TRBV12-3/TRBV12-4; cdr3_aa: CASSPRDGGEQYF; cdr3_nt: TGTGCCAGCAGCCCCCGGGACGGAGGCGAGCAGTACTTC
clone_size: few; j_call: TRBJ2-7; d_call: .; v_call: TRBV12-3/TRBV12-4; cdr3_aa: CASSLALRYEQYF; cdr3_nt: TGTGCCAGCAGTTTAGCGCTCAGGTACGAGCAGTACTTC
clone_size: .; j_call: TRBJ2-1; d_call: .; v_call: TRBV4-1; cdr3_aa: CASSQDLPGGNEQFF; cdr3_nt: TGCGCCAGCAGCCAAGATCTGCCAGGGGGGAATGAGCAGTTCTTC
clone_size: .; j_call: TRBJ1-5; d_call: .; v_call: TRBV6-2/TRBV6-3; cdr3_aa: CASSYSDNQPQHF; cdr3_nt: TGTGCCAGCAGTTATTCGGACAATCAGCCCCAGCATTTT
clone_size: many; j_call: TRBJ1-1; d_call: .; v_call: TRBV28; cdr3_aa: CASNHLQNTEAFF; cdr3_nt: TGTGCCAGCAACCATTTGCAGAACACTGAAGCTTTCTTT
clone_size: .; j_call: TRBJ1-1; d_call: .; v_call: TRBV19; cdr3_aa: CASSSSSGSLNEAFF; cdr3_nt: TGTGCCAGTAGTTCTAGCTCGGGGAGTTTAAATGAAGCTTTCTTT
clone_size: once; j_call: TRBJ2-3; d_call: .; v_call: TRBV19; cdr3_aa: CASSKGSGDTQYF; cdr3_nt: TGTGCCAGTAGTAAAGGGTCGGGAGATACGCAGTATTTT
clone_size: few; j_call: TRBJ1-4; d_call: .; v_call: TRBV4-1; cdr3_aa: CASSQDVTPTNEKLFF; cdr3_nt: TGCGCCAGCAGCCAAGATGTGACTCCAACTAATGAAAAACTGTTTTTT
clone_size: many; j_call: TRBJ1-2; d_call: .; v_call: TRBV2; cdr3_aa: CASTSVANYGYTF; cdr3_nt: TGTGCCAGCACCAGCGTTGCTAACTATGGCTACACCTTC
clone_size: .; j_call: TRBJ2-5; d_call: .; v_call: TRBV7-2; cdr3_aa: CASTLNRGRETQYF; cdr3_nt: TGTGCCAGCACCCTCAACCGCGGCCGAGAGACCCAGTACTTC
clone_size: .; j_call: TRBJ2-5; d_call: .; v_call: TRBV4-1; cdr3_aa: CASSQVGAGQETQYF; cdr3_nt: TGCGCCAGCAGCCAAGTTGGGGCAGGACAAGAGACCCAGTACTTC
clone_size: few; j_call: TRBJ1-1; d_call: .; v_call: TRBV16; cdr3_aa: CASSYDRLNTEAFF; cdr3_nt: TGTGCCAGCAGTTACGACAGACTGAACACTGAAGCTTTCTTT
clone_size: .; j_call: TRBJ1-3; d_call: TRBD1; v_call: TRBV5-4; cdr3_aa: CASSRPGTVLYGGNTIYF; cdr3_nt: TGTGCCAGCAGCCGACCGGGGACAGTTCTCTACGGTGGAAACACCATATATTTT
clone_size: .; j_call: TRBJ2-7; d_call: .; v_call: TRBV3-1; cdr3_aa: CASSRARGAYEQYF; cdr3_nt: TGTGCCAGCAGCCGGGCCCGTGGGGCCTACGAGCAGTACTTC
clone_size: .; j_call: TRBJ2-2; d_call: .; v_call: TRBV12-3/TRBV12-4; cdr3_aa: CASIPLGGGTGELFF; cdr3_nt: TGTGCCAGCATCCCCTTGGGGGGAGGCACCGGGGAGCTGTTTTTT